This T cell receptor beta chain was found in a study of blood T cell repertoires in COVID-19. For the study at large: Acute and convalescent COVID-19 samples came from the United States, Italy and Spain. From T cells, B-cell-depleted T cells, or PBMCs came the material, which was cDNA or gDNA.

Seattle participants joined during active infection and were tracked over time. The authors' processing: Counts of nucleated cells, estimated from reference gene primer amplification, were obtained. This table comes from immunoSEQ multiplex PCR, and its TCRdb copy is limited to in-frame clones, with some not included. The DNA gave D and trimming, while V, J and clone size come from that table. The table includes about 270,000 clones, approximately 84% detected once. This CDR3 contains 13 residues. V shed 8 bases and J 2 bases; nucleotides not matched to a gene: 2. Germline V CDR1 and CDR2: MNHEY, SVGAGI.

Sequencing was done on a sample of peripheral blood. The J gene is TRBJ2-5, the V gene TRBV6-5, with 10 nucleotides matching TRBD1. The TCR sequence derives from a human donor with COVID-19, enrolled during active disease. The donor label of this sample is uncertain. CDR3 DNA sequence: TGTGCCAGCCGGACAGGGGGTCAAGAGACCCAGTACTTC. Encoded protein: CASRTGGQETQYF.